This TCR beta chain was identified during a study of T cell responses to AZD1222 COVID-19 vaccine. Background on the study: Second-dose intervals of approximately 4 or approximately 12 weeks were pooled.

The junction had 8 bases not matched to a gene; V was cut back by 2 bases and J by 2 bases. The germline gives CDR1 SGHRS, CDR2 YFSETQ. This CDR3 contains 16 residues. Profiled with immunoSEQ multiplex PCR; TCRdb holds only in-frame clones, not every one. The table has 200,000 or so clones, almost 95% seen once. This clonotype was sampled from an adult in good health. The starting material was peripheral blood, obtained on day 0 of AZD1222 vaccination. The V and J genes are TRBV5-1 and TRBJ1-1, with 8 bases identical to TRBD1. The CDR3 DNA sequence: TGCGCCAGCAGCTTCGACAGGGGTATGGATAACACTGAAGCTTTCTTT. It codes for CASSFDRGMDNTEAFF.